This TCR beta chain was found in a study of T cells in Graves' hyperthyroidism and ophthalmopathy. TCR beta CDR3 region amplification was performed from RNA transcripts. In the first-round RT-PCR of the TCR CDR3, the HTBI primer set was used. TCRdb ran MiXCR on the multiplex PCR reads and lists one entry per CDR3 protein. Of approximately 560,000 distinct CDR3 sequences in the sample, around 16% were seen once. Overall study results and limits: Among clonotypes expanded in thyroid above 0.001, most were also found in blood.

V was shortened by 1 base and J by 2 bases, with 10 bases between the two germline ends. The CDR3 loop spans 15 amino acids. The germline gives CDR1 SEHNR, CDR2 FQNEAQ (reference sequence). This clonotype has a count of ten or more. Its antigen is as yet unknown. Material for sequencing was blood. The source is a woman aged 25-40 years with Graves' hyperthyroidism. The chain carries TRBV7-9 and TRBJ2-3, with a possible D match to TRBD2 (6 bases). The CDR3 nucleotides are TGTGCCAGCAGCTTAGTGGGAGGCGCCACAGATACGCAGTATTTT. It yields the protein CASSLVGGATDTQYF.